This entry concerns a single TCR beta chain. The junction shows a germline mismatch at one end, possibly a read error. The entry originates in a study of T cell repertoires in cytomegalovirus infection. TCRdb used MiXCR to reprocess the reads, holding one entry per CDR3 protein. The sample lists 350,000 to 550,000 distinct CDR3 sequences, approximately 31% occurring once. CDR3 length: 13 residues. The germline CDR1 and CDR2 sequences are SGDLS and YYNGEE. This chain uses TRBV9 with TRBJ1-2, with D perhaps matching TRBD1 (6 bases). The sequence derives from a human donor in good health (CMV status not recorded). Some clones in this sample may be carry-over from other donors' samples. Material: PBMCs. CDR3: CASSPRVGGGYTF. For the CDR3, the DNA is TGTGCCAGCAGCCCGCGGGTAGGGGGTGGCTACACATTC.